The 26 T cell receptor beta chains below were found in one sample sequenced in a study of cytomegalovirus exposure and HLA in healthy donors. 60 Vbeta and 13 Jbeta primers were used in PCR. Here immunoSEQ multiplex PCR was the method, and the copy in TCRdb shows in-frame clones only, minus some. The sample has approximately 110,000 clones, around 74% seen once. The specimen sequenced was PBMCs. Receptors originate from a man under 40 in good health and CMV-seropositive.

This chain uses TRBV18 with TRBJ1-1, with D tentatively TRBD1 (5 bases). V was pared by 3 bases and J by 0 bases, with 11 bases between. This CDR3 spans 15 amino acids. Germline V gene sequence: CDR1 KGHSH, CDR2 LQKENI. The CDR3 is CASSPWADMNTEAFF. In DNA, the CDR3 is TGTGCCAGCTCACCGTGGGCGGACATGAACACTGAAGCTTTCTTT.

The chain recombines TRBV11-2 with TRBJ1-5; D gene uncertain. Germline V gives CDR1 SGHAT, CDR2 FQNNGV. The CDR3 runs 17 residues. The V end lost 1 base, the J end lost 2 bases, and 15 bases lay between the germline ends. CDR3 in amino acids: CASSLVQAVSGNQPQHF. The CDR3 DNA reads as TGTGCCAGCAGCTTAGTCCAGGCCGTGAGTGGCAATCAGCCCCAGCATTTT.

This chain uses TRBV7-2 with TRBJ1-2, with 10 bases matching TRBD1. The CDR3 sequence is 14 residues long. J was trimmed by 7 bases and V by 4 bases; bases with no gene match: 6. The V gene's germline CDR1 is SGHTA and CDR2 FQGNSA. The CDR3 nucleotides read TGTGCCAGCAGCTGGGGACAGGGGCGCTCTGGCTACACCTTC. This codes for CASSWGQGRSGYTF.

The chain employs TRBV2 and TRBJ1-2; the match to TRBD1 covers 7 bases. The junction had 8 bases not matched to a gene; V was cut back by 5 bases and J by 2 bases. The germline V gene has CDR1 SNHLY and CDR2 FYNNEI. The CDR3 length is 15 residues. CDR3 nucleotides: TGTGCCAGCAGTAGGATCCCAGGGGGAAACTATGGCTACACCTTC. It encodes CASSRIPGGNYGYTF. Variable domain in full (rest from reference TRBV2 and TRBJ1-2): EPEVTQTPSHQVTQMGQEVILRCVPISNHLYFYWYRQILGQKVEFLVSFYNNEISEKSEIFDDQFSVERPDGSNFTLKIRSTKLEDSAMYFCASSRIPGGNYGYTFGSGTRLTVV.

This clone occurred a few times. The chain employs TRBV30 and TRBJ1-6; D gene unclear. Germline lookup yields CDR1 GTSNPN and CDR2 SVGIG (reference sequence). Trimming shortened V by 0 bases and J by 0 bases, and 9 bases separated the two germline ends. The CDR3 loop spans 16 amino acids. CDR3 protein: CAWSVAGSSYNSPLHF. DNA for the CDR3: TGTGCCTGGAGTGTTGCGGGAAGCTCCTATAATTCACCCCTCCACTTT. Full variable domain (remainder filled in from reference TRBV30 and TRBJ1-6): SQTIHQWPATLVQPVGSPLSLECTVEGTSNPNLYWYRQAAGRGLQLLFYSVGIGQISSEVPQNLSASRPQDRQFILSSKKLLLSDSGFYLCAWSVAGSSYNSPLHFGNGTRLTVT.

V is TRBV15 and J is TRBJ1-2; 7 nucleotides agree with TRBD1. CDR3 size: 15 residues. The germline V gene has CDR1 LNHNV and CDR2 YYDKDF (reference sequence). V lost 1 base, J lost 2 bases, and 4 bases stayed unmatched. The CDR3 protein is CATSRVRGLNYGYTF. The CDR3 bases are TGTGCCACCAGCAGAGTAAGGGGGCTGAACTATGGCTACACCTTC.

Many counts were recorded for this clone. The chain carries TRBV5-1 and TRBJ2-2; D remains ambiguous. CDR1 is SGHRS, CDR2 YFSETQ, per germline. V was pared by 4 bases and J by 0 bases, with 10 bases between. CDR3 length: 15 residues. CDR3 region: CASSPIHSNTGELFF. CDR3 DNA: TGCGCCAGCAGCCCCATCCACTCGAACACCGGGGAGCTGTTTTTT.

This rearrangement joins TRBV7-3 to TRBJ1-5, with D hard to call. Trimming took off 5 bases at V and 6 bases at J, with 20 bases between the two ends. The CDR3 consists of 16 residues. CDR1 and CDR2 (germline): SGHTA, FQGTGA. The CDR3 sequence is CASSPGVAPGVQPQHF. CDR3 bases: TGTGCCAGCAGCCCTGGGGTGGCCCCCGGGGTTCAGCCCCAGCATTTT.

The chain recombines TRBV5-6 with TRBJ2-2; TRBD2 is a possible D gene (7 bases). Trimming left V 5 bases short and J 5 bases short, with 16 bases between. The CDR3 is 15 amino acids. Germline assignment: CDR1 SGHDT and CDR2 YYEEEE. CDR3 loop: CASRSTGGSTGELFF. In DNA, the CDR3 is TGTGCCAGCAGATCTACGGGGGGCTCGACCGGGGAGCTGTTTTTT.

The chain recombines TRBV10-3 with TRBJ1-5; 8 nucleotides align to TRBD1. Trimming removed 10 bases from V and 5 bases from J; junction bases left unmatched: 13. The CDR3 has 15 residues. CDR1 is ENHRY, CDR2 SYGVKD, per germline. In DNA, the CDR3 is TGTGCCACCCAACCCGGGACAGGAAAAGATCAGCCCCAGCATTTT. Encoded protein: CATQPGTGKDQPQHF.

V usage is TRBV5-4 and J usage is TRBJ2-1, with TRBD2 matching 10 bases. Germline V CDR1 and CDR2: SGHNT, YYREEE (reference sequence). The ends lost 4 bases at V and 12 bases at J; junction bases unmatched: 10. The CDR3 contains 14 residues. The CDR3, as DNA: TGTGCCAGCAGCCCCTCCGGGACTAGCGTACTGCAGTTCTTC. Translating gives CASSPSGTSVLQFF. The variable domain in full, completed from reference TRBV5-4 and TRBJ2-1, reads ETGVTQSPTHLIKTRGQQVTLRCSSQSGHNTVSWYQQALGQGPQFIFQYYREEENGRGNFPPRFSGLQFPNYSSELNVNALELDDSALYLCASSPSGTSVLQFFGPGTRLTVL.

This clone was seen only once. The V call is TRBV19, the J call TRBJ1-2; 7 nucleotides align to TRBD1. This CDR3 contains 13 residues. Trimming removed 6 bases from V and 8 bases from J; junction bases left unmatched: 9. The V gene's germline CDR1 is LNHDA and CDR2 SQIVND (reference sequence). This CDR3 is CASSLTGAGGYTF. CDR3 bases: TGTGCCAGTAGCCTAACAGGGGCTGGCGGCTACACCTTC.

The chain joins TRBV27 to TRBJ1-5; D is uncertain. Trimming shortened V by 3 bases and J by 3 bases, and 6 bases separated the two germline ends. Per germline, CDR1 MNHEY and CDR2 SMNVEV (reference sequence). There are 13 residues in the CDR3. The chain's CDR3 is CASSFRDNQPQHF. The CDR3 region has the DNA TGTGCCAGCAGTTTTCGGGACAATCAGCCCCAGCATTTT.

The sample holds one count of this clone. One end of the junction fails to match germline, which may point to a read error. This chain uses TRBV29-1 with TRBJ1-2, with 7 bases matching TRBD1. This CDR3 contains 16 residues. Germline assignment: CDR1 SQVTM and CDR2 ANQGSEA. CDR3 DNA: TGCAGCGCCCCTCGAGAGGCGGGACAGCCTAACTATGGCTACCCCTTC. Its protein product is CSAPREAGQPNYGYPF.

This clone was detected only a few times. The chain has TRBV5-5 and TRBJ1-6; 8 bases fit TRBD1. This CDR3 has 16 amino acids. Germline-derived CDR1 and CDR2 are SGHKS and YYEKEE (reference sequence). The J segment lost 5 bases and the V segment lost 3 bases, leaving 7 bases of the junction unmatched. The DNA for the CDR3 is TGTGCCAGCAGCTCATCGACAGGGGCAGATAATTCACCCCTCCACTTT. Protein sequence: CASSSSTGADNSPLHF.

The V gene is TRBV5-1, the J gene TRBJ2-5; D is undetermined. The end of the DNA is better explained by TRBJ2-7, so the J call may be wrong. The CDR3 extends over 11 amino acids. The V gene's germline CDR1 is SGHRS and CDR2 YFSETQ. The CDR3 DNA reads TGCGCCAGCAGCGACCACTACGAGCAGTACTTC. It encodes CASSDHYEQYF.

A word on this clone: Other DNA variants within this sample encode the same CDR3. J is TRBJ1-2 and V is TRBV28; D is unresolved. CDR1 and CDR2 from the germline V gene are MDHEN and SYDVKM. V was pared by 5 bases and J by 0 bases, with 7 bases between. The CDR3 loop spans 13 amino acids. The CDR3 loop reads CASSPPANYGYTF. The CDR3 coding sequence is TGTGCCAGCAGTCCCCCCGCTAACTATGGCTACACCTTC.

This rearrangement joins TRBV6-1 to TRBJ1-1, with TRBD1 as a possible D gene (5 bases). The CDR3 runs to 17 residues. Germline values: CDR1 MNHNS, CDR2 SASEGT. Trimming shortened V by 2 bases and J by 0 bases, and 16 bases separated the two germline ends. The CDR3 protein is CASSESRTHYVNTEAFF. CDR3 DNA: TGTGCCAGCAGTGAATCCCGGACACACTATGTGAACACTGAAGCTTTCTTT.

This chain connects TRBV28 to TRBJ1-2, with 8 bases matching TRBD1. CDR1 and CDR2 from the germline V gene are MDHEN and SYDVKM. CDR3 length equals 15 residues. The V and J ends lost 2 bases and 4 bases, in that order; junction bases with no gene match: 6. The CDR3: CASSLTGQGPYGYTF. The DNA for the CDR3 is TGTGCCAGCAGTTTAACAGGACAGGGTCCCTATGGCTACACCTTC.

The chain employs TRBV2 and TRBJ2-1; TRBD2 matches 8 bases. The CDR3 covers 14 residues. J was trimmed by 4 bases and V by 6 bases; bases with no gene match: 5. Germline lookup yields CDR1 SNHLY and CDR2 FYNNEI. CDR3 residues: CASRGAGAYNEQFF. The CDR3 DNA follows: TGTGCCAGCAGGGGAGCGGGGGCGTACAATGAGCAGTTCTTC.

The V gene is TRBV2, the J gene TRBJ1-2; D not resolved. Trimming left V 6 bases short and J 6 bases short, with 14 bases between. Germline lookup yields CDR1 SNHLY and CDR2 FYNNEI. CDR3 length: 13 residues. This CDR3 reads CASRMEGTHGYTF. The CDR3 DNA reads as TGTGCCAGCAGGATGGAGGGTACCCATGGCTACACCTTC.

The rearrangement links TRBV10-1 to TRBJ2-7; D may be TRBD2 (6 bases). This CDR3 is built from 15 residues. Between the trimmed V and J ends, which lost 4 bases and 3 bases, there was a span of 16 bases. From germline, CDR1 is WNHNN and CDR2 SYGVQD (reference sequence). The CDR3 sequence: CASSGGVTGHYEQYF. The CDR3 DNA reads TGCGCCAGCAGTGGGGGGGTGACGGGTCACTACGAGCAGTACTTC.

V and J are TRBV4-1 and TRBJ2-2; 8 bases agree with TRBD1. The CDR3 covers 15 residues. V shed 3 bases and J 5 bases; nucleotides not matched to a gene: 5. Germline V gene data show CDR1 as MGHRA and CDR2 as YSYEKL. The CDR3 sequence is CASSHRTGKTGELFF. CDR3 bases: TGCGCCAGCAGCCACCGGACAGGGAAAACCGGGGAGCTGTTTTTT.

This chain uses TRBV19 with TRBJ2-7, with 11 nucleotides matching TRBD1. Germline CDR1 and CDR2: LNHDA and SQIVND (reference sequence). The CDR3 length is 14 residues. V was clipped by 3 bases and J by 6 bases; unmatched bases: 4. The CDR3 loop reads CASSIVGQGAEQYF. The DNA of the CDR3 is TGTGCCAGTAGTATCGTAGGACAGGGGGCCGAGCAGTACTTC.

J is TRBJ2-2 and V is TRBV5-1, with 7 bases lining up with TRBD1. Trimming took 3 bases from V and 1 from J; bases not matched to a gene: 9. The CDR3 contains 17 residues. The germline V gene has CDR1 SGHRS and CDR2 YFSETQ. In nucleotides, the CDR3 is TGCGCCAGCAGCTATAGGACAGGCGGACGGAACACCGGGGAGCTGTTTTTT. Translated: CASSYRTGGRNTGELFF.

J is TRBJ2-7 and V is TRBV6-1; D might be TRBD1 (5 bases). CDR1 is MNHNS, CDR2 SASEGT, per germline. This CDR3 has 13 amino acids. V lost 2 bases to trimming and J lost 6 bases, with 11 bases between them. The CDR3 DNA sequence: TGTGCCAGCAGTGAACTTTTTACAGGCGAGCAGTACTTC. Translating it yields CASSELFTGEQYF.